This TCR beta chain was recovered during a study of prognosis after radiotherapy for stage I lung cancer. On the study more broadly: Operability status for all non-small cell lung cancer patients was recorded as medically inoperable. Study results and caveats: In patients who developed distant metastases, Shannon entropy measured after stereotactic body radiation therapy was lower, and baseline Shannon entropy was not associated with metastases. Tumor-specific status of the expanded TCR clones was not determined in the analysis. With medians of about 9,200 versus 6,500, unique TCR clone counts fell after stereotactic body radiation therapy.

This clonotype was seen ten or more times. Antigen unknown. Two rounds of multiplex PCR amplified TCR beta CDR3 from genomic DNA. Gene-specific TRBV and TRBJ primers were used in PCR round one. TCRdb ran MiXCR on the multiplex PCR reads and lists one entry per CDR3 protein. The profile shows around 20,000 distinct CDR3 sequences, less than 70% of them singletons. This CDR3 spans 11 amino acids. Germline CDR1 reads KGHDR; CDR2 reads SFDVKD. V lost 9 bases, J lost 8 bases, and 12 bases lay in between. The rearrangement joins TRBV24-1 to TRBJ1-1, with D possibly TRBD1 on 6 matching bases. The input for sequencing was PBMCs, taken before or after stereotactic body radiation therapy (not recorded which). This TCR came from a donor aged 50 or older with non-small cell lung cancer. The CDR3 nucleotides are TGTGCCACCCGTTCAGGGGTCGAAGCTTTCTTT. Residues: CATRSGVEAFF.